This T cell receptor beta chain was identified during a study of vaccination effects on CD4 cells after COVID-19. Study information: The study sampled three convalescent patients both early and late after vaccination.

On this clone itself: No antigen is known for it.

Generated by immunoSEQ multiplex PCR, the TCRdb table keeps only in-frame clones and is missing some. Among tens of thousands of clones listed, roughly four fifths were seen once. At the end of more than 8 days of culture, CD4+ T cells were isolated. PCR showed that the person got SARS-CoV-2 infection at some point between March and December 2020. All study participants received two doses of BNT162b2 or mRNA-1273 vaccine. The receptor was isolated from a human donor who had a prior SARS-CoV-2 infection. The sequencing here drew on CD4+ T cells from PBMCs cultured without peptide, taken after COVID-19 vaccination.

The DNA for the CDR3 is TGTGCCATCGCGGGGGTTCGTGAGCAGTTCTTC. Amino acid sequence: CAIAGVREQFF. V gene TRBV10-3 combines with J gene TRBJ2-1; TRBD2 aligns across 7 bases. CDR1 is ENHRY and CDR2 is SYGVKD in the germline V gene. V was clipped by 8 bases and J by 9 bases; unmatched bases: 4. This CDR3 is 11 amino acids long.